These T cell receptor beta chains were read from a single sample in a study of T-cell memory formation after mild COVID-19. In TCRdb, the 5' RACE reads were re-called with MiXCR into one record per CDR3 protein. The sample records 170,000 or so distinct CDR3 sequences, over 20% being singletons. The source material was PBMCs or a T cell subset sorted from them (not recorded which). The receptor source for this set is an adult woman who had mild COVID-19 (a few samples of this study predate the infection). Cell type and time point are not known. Each CDR3 is given with its conserved first and last residue. Each record gives: D gene, clone size, J gene, V gene, CDR3 DNA, CDR3 protein. D genes are given only for firm matches. Clone size appears in some rows only: once, few, many, or a class for an expanded clone.

d_call: NA
clone_size: few
j_call: TRBJ2-6
v_call: TRBV7-9
cdr3_nt: TGTGCCAGCAGTCAACAGGGAGTTAGCGTCCTGACTTTC
cdr3_aa: CASSQQGVSVLTF

d_call: NA
clone_size: NA
j_call: TRBJ1-2
v_call: TRBV12-3/TRBV12-4
cdr3_nt: TGTGCCAGCAGCCAACAGTCACTTATTCACCCGACCTTC
cdr3_aa: CASSQQSLIHPTF

d_call: NA
clone_size: NA
j_call: TRBJ1-1
v_call: TRBV4-1
cdr3_nt: TGCGCCAGCAGCCAAGCGGATATGAACACTGAAGCTTTCTTT
cdr3_aa: CASSQADMNTEAFF

d_call: NA
clone_size: few
j_call: TRBJ2-1
v_call: TRBV19
cdr3_nt: TGTGCCACTAGGATGGGATACAATGAGCAGTTCTTC
cdr3_aa: CATRMGYNEQFF

d_call: NA
clone_size: NA
j_call: TRBJ2-1
v_call: TRBV7-9
cdr3_nt: TGTGCCAGCAGTCAGACCAGCGCAGGGATTAATGAGCAGTTCTTC
cdr3_aa: CASSQTSAGINEQFF

d_call: NA
clone_size: few
j_call: TRBJ2-7
v_call: TRBV20-1
cdr3_nt: TGCAGTGCTGCCCGAGACAGTGGGTCCTACGAGCAGTACTTC
cdr3_aa: CSAARDSGSYEQYF

d_call: NA
clone_size: few
j_call: TRBJ2-1
v_call: TRBV5-6
cdr3_nt: TGTGCCAGCAGCTCTTCAACGGCTGAGCAGTTCTTC
cdr3_aa: CASSSSTAEQFF

d_call: NA
clone_size: few
j_call: TRBJ2-1
v_call: TRBV21-1
cdr3_nt: TGTGCCAGCAGCAAGACCCTAGCGGGTCCTGAGCAGTTCTTC
cdr3_aa: CASSKTLAGPEQFF

d_call: TRBD1
clone_size: many
j_call: TRBJ1-2
v_call: TRBV20-1
cdr3_nt: TGCAGTGCTAGACCGGACAGGGGCTATGGCTACACCTTC
cdr3_aa: CSARPDRGYGYTF

d_call: NA
clone_size: many
j_call: TRBJ2-5
v_call: TRBV5-1
cdr3_nt: TGCGCCAGCAGCTTGGCGGACTCGTATCAAGAAGCCCAGTACTTC
cdr3_aa: CASSLADSYQEAQYF

d_call: NA
clone_size: NA
j_call: TRBJ2-3
v_call: TRBV7-9
cdr3_nt: TGTGCCAGCAGCTTGTGGACAGATACGCAGTATTTT
cdr3_aa: CASSLWTDTQYF

d_call: TRBD1
clone_size: few
j_call: TRBJ2-1
v_call: TRBV5-5
cdr3_nt: TGTGCCAGCAGCTTCGGGACAGGGGACAATGAGCAGTTCTTC
cdr3_aa: CASSFGTGDNEQFF

d_call: NA
clone_size: few
j_call: TRBJ1-1
v_call: TRBV20-1
cdr3_nt: TGCAGTGCTAGAGAGGGGGGCGAAGGGACTGAAGCTTTCTTT
cdr3_aa: CSAREGGEGTEAFF

d_call: NA
clone_size: NA
j_call: TRBJ2-7
v_call: TRBV5-1
cdr3_nt: TGCGCCAGCAGCCCACTCTCCGGGACACCTCCCTACGAGCAGTACTTC
cdr3_aa: CASSPLSGTPPYEQYF

d_call: TRBD2
clone_size: few
j_call: TRBJ2-1
v_call: TRBV7-9
cdr3_nt: TGTGCCAGCCAAACACCAAGCGGGGCGTCGTTTAATGAGCAGTTCTTC
cdr3_aa: CASQTPSGASFNEQFF

d_call: NA
clone_size: NA
j_call: TRBJ2-7
v_call: TRBV9
cdr3_nt: TGTGCCAGCAGCGCCTACTCGGGAAGTTCTGGCGAGCAGTACTTC
cdr3_aa: CASSAYSGSSGEQYF

d_call: NA
clone_size: few
j_call: TRBJ1-2
v_call: TRBV27
cdr3_nt: TGTGCCAGCAGAACAAGGGGCGGAGGTATAAATGGCTACACCTTC
cdr3_aa: CASRTRGGGINGYTF

d_call: NA
clone_size: NA
j_call: TRBJ2-1
v_call: TRBV20-1
cdr3_nt: TGCAGTGCTAGTGACCCCCTGGCCTACAATGAGCAGTTCTTC
cdr3_aa: CSASDPLAYNEQFF

d_call: TRBD2
clone_size: NA
j_call: TRBJ2-7
v_call: TRBV29-1
cdr3_nt: TGCAGCGTTGAAGAGGAGGGGACTAATGAGCAGTACTTC
cdr3_aa: CSVEEEGTNEQYF

d_call: NA
clone_size: NA
j_call: TRBJ1-5
v_call: TRBV19
cdr3_nt: TGTGCCAGTAGGGGGGGAGGGGGACAGCCCCAGCATTTT
cdr3_aa: CASRGGGGQPQHF

d_call: NA
clone_size: NA
j_call: TRBJ2-3
v_call: TRBV7-3
cdr3_nt: TGTGCCAGCAGCCCCCTAGGTTTTAGCACAGATACGCAGTATTTT
cdr3_aa: CASSPLGFSTDTQYF

d_call: TRBD1
clone_size: few
j_call: TRBJ2-7
v_call: TRBV7-6
cdr3_nt: TGTGCCAGCAGCCCGGGACAGGGGCCAGCCGAGCAGTACTTC
cdr3_aa: CASSPGQGPAEQYF

d_call: TRBD2
clone_size: few
j_call: TRBJ2-1
v_call: TRBV13
cdr3_nt: TGTGCCAGCAGCTTTTTGGGAAGCGGGAGGTACTCCTACAATGAGCAGTTCTTC
cdr3_aa: CASSFLGSGRYSYNEQFF